Reported below is one TCR beta chain. What it binds is unknown. Other DNA sequences in the same sample also yield this CDR3. The data stem from a study of shared clonotypes between healthy human individuals. General study points: Larger estimated richness was generally recorded for naive subsets relative to memory subsets.

Measured with immunoSEQ multiplex PCR; TCRdb has only the in-frame clones, and not every one. The table includes millions of clones, over 85% detected once. Germline CDR1 and CDR2: SGHTA and FQGTGA. The CDR3 runs 16 residues. With V trimmed by 5 bases and J by 1 base, 3 bases remained unmatched. This sequence was found in a man between 18 and 35 years old in good health. Some clones in this sample may be carry-over from other donors' samples. The V gene is TRBV7-3, the J gene TRBJ2-3, with TRBD2 matching over 13 bases. Input material: naive CD4+ T cells from PBMCs. Subset meaning: CD45RA+ positively selected. In nucleotides, the CDR3 is TGTGCCAGCAGCACGGGACTAGCGGGACGCACAGATACGCAGTATTTT. Encoded protein: CASSTGLAGRTDTQYF.